The clone carrying this T cell receptor (beta chain) was seen a single time. Its antigen is as yet unknown. This sample was taken from a study of T cell responses to AZD1222 COVID-19 vaccine. Whole-study results and caveats: Scientists sampled the repertoires only once the peak T cell response had passed.

The CDR3 is 14 residues long. Germline CDR1 is SGHRS and CDR2 is YFSETQ. Trimming took 3 bases from V and 9 from J; bases not matched to a gene: 2. Measured with immunoSEQ multiplex PCR; TCRdb has only the in-frame clones, and not every one. The repertoire has 80,000 or so clones, 92% of them found once; the top ten carry roughly 5.1%. Second-dose recipients at about 4 or about 12 weeks were treated as one pooled group. The chain links TRBV5-1 to TRBJ1-6; 11 bases line up with TRBD1. The sequencing here drew on peripheral blood, taken 28 days after the second AZD1222 dose. The clonotype was recovered from an adult who received the AZD1222 COVID-19 vaccine. The CDR3 loop is CASSWGQGGSPLHF. CDR3 sequence (DNA): TGCGCCAGCAGCTGGGGACAGGGGGGTTCACCCCTCCACTTT.